The T cell receptor beta chain under discussion was sequenced for a study of control samples from healthy donors and cancer patients. From germline, CDR1 is SQVTM and CDR2 ANQGSEA. The CDR3 spans 15 residues. J lost 5 bases, V lost 5 bases, and 13 bases had no gene match. Using immunoSEQ multiplex PCR, the repertoire was profiled, and TCRdb retains in-frame clones only, with some absent. The sample holds about 250,000 clones, about 80% seen once. The rearrangement links TRBV29-1 to TRBJ2-5; 8 bases agree with TRBD2. The clonotype was recovered from a woman aged 55 to 70 with lung cancer. Source material: PBMCs. The CDR3 region is CSVWVTGRGGETQYF. The CDR3 nucleotides read TGCAGCGTTTGGGTCACGGGCCGCGGGGGGGAGACCCAGTACTTC.